This T cell receptor beta chain comes out of a study of blood T cell repertoires in COVID-19. The wider study: The United States, Italy and Spain provided the acute and convalescent COVID-19 samples. T cells, B-cell-depleted T cells, or PBMCs provided the cDNA or gDNA that served as material.

CDR3 size: 17 residues. Germline-derived CDR1 and CDR2 are SGHTA and FQGNSA. Losses at the gene ends were 3 bases for V and 8 bases for J; bases not matched to a gene: 15. In the original processing: Cell counts per sample came from amplifying reference gene primers. Repertoires were generated with immunoSEQ multiplex PCR, while TCRdb's copy carries only in-frame clones and drops some. Clonal size and the V and J genes are those of that table, whereas D and trimming came from the DNA. The sample yields fewer than 200,000 clones, roughly 76% seen once. Patients from Seattle were sampled longitudinally, starting during active infection.

The sample was peripheral blood. The rearrangement uses TRBV7-2 and TRBJ1-2; TRBD1 aligns across 10 bases. The clonotype comes from a woman of 80 years or more with COVID-19, enrolled during active disease. In nucleotides, the CDR3 is TGTGCCAGCAGCTTTTATAGAGGCTTCGGGACAGGGGTAGGCTACACCTTC. Translated: CASSFYRGFGTGVGYTF.